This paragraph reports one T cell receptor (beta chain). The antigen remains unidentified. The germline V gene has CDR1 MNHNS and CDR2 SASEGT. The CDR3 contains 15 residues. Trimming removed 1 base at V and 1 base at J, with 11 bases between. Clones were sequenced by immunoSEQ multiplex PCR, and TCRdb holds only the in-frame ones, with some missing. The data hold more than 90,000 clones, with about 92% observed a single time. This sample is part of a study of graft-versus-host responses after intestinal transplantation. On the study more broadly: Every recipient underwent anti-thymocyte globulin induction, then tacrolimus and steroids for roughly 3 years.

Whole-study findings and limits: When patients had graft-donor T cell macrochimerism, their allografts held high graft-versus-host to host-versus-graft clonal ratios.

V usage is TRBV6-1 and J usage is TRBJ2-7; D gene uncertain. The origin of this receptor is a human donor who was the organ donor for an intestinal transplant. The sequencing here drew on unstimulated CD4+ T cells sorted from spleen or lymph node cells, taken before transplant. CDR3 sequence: CASSEGTRISYEQYF. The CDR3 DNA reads TGTGCCAGCAGTGAAGGCACACGGATATCCTACGAGCAGTACTTC.